The 18 T cell receptor beta chains in this list originate from one sample, sequenced in a study of PD-1 blockade in classical Hodgkin lymphoma (dated by TCRdb to 2018 to 2020). Interpreted using the paper, the time point label stands for: cycle 1 day 1 (C1D1), immediately before nivolumab initiation. All trial patients had relapsed after autologous stem cell transplantation, with cohorts A, B and C differing in prior brentuximab vedotin exposure. The receptor library was made with the immunoSEQ multiplex PCR assay. TCRdb retrieved this table from immuneACCESS and kept in-frame rearrangements only. Not all clones are present; in checked studies, unresolved V genes account for under half, and no reason is known for the remainder. The sample includes 15,000 or so clones, with approximately 58% observed a single time. About 11% of the sample goes to the ten largest clones. Sequences were derived from peripheral blood mononuclear cells (PBMCs), sampled at baseline. These receptors came from a human donor with classical Hodgkin lymphoma.

This clone occurred a few times. V usage is TRBV5-1 and J usage is TRBJ2-2, with 9 bases that match TRBD2. Germline CDR1 SGHRS, CDR2 YFSETQ. This CDR3 region has 18 residues. Trimming removed 1 base from V and 4 bases from J; junction bases left unmatched: 11. CDR3 sequence (DNA): TGCGCCAGCAGCTTGTTAGCGGGAGCCACCGGGGGCACCGGGGAGCTGTTTTTT. Its protein product is CASSLLAGATGGTGELFF. The full variable domain, in which reference TRBV5-1 and TRBJ2-2 provide the parts outside the CDR3, is KAGVTQTPRYLIKTRGQQVTLSCSPISGHRSVSWYQQTPGQGLQFLFEYFSETQRNKGNFPGRFSGRQFSNSRSEMNVSTLELGDSALYLCASSLLAGATGGTGELFFGEGSRLTVL.

The sample holds a few counts of this clone. V gene TRBV18 combines with J gene TRBJ2-3; weak D call: TRBD1 (5 bases). CDR1 and CDR2 from the germline V gene are KGHSH and LQKENI. There are 17 residues in the CDR3. The V end was cut by 5 bases, the J end by 4 bases, with 22 bases between. The CDR3 loop reads CASSGARADRMADTQYF. The CDR3 nucleotides are TGTGCCAGCTCAGGGGCACGGGCGGATAGGATGGCAGATACGCAGTATTTT.

The chain links TRBV4-2 to TRBJ1-1; D is perhaps TRBD1 (5 bases). This CDR3 has 18 residues. Trimming took 6 bases from V and 0 from J, leaving 23 bases between them. Per the germline V gene, CDR1 is LGHNA and CDR2 is YNFKEQ. CDR3: CASSKKGLLGNMNTEAFF. The CDR3 DNA reads as TGTGCCAGCAGTAAAAAGGGGCTTCTTGGCAACATGAACACTGAAGCTTTCTTT.

This sequence joins TRBV11-2 and TRBJ1-1; TRBD1 aligns across 8 bases. Germline V gene data show CDR1 as SGHAT and CDR2 as FQNNGV. The CDR3 is 14 residues long. V shed 6 bases, J shed 9 bases, and the junction held 12 bases outside the gene matches. This chain's CDR3 is CASRPPGRGRQAFF. CDR3 in DNA: TGTGCCAGCAGACCCCCAGGCAGGGGGCGGCAAGCTTTCTTT.

In its sample, this clone ranks as medium-sized (0.01 to 0.1%). Other DNA sequences of this sample code for an identical CDR3. The chain couples TRBV30 to TRBJ2-7; TRBD1 matches 10 bases. The germline gives CDR1 GTSNPN, CDR2 SVGIG (reference sequence). Trimming at V came to 4 bases and at J to 4 bases, leaving 4 bases not matched to a gene. The length of the CDR3 is 13 residues. The CDR3 DNA reads as TGTGCCTGGACGCGGACAGGGGGTTACGAGCAGTACTTC. Protein product: CAWTRTGGYEQYF.

This chain links TRBV19 with TRBJ2-7; D might be TRBD1 (5 bases). The germline V gene has CDR1 LNHDA and CDR2 SQIVND (reference sequence). Trimming took off 1 base at V and 5 bases at J, with 15 bases between the two ends. This CDR3 has 15 residues. CDR3: CASSIGGQALNEQYF. For the CDR3, the DNA is TGTGCCAGTAGTATAGGGGGCCAGGCACTTAACGAGCAGTACTTC.

The chain combines TRBV5-6 with TRBJ2-2, with D unresolved. Trimming shortened V by 5 bases and J by 4 bases, and 15 bases separated the two germline ends. Germline values: CDR1 SGHDT, CDR2 YYEEEE. CDR3 length: 15 amino acids. The CDR3 here is CASRKKGRSTGELFF. Written as DNA, the CDR3 is TGTGCCAGCAGGAAGAAAGGGCGTAGCACCGGGGAGCTGTTTTTT.

This clone was detected only a few times. The J gene is TRBJ2-1, the V gene TRBV12-5; no definite D call. The CDR3 contains 16 residues. The germline gives CDR1 LGHNT, CDR2 FRNRAP. Trimming took 4 bases from V and 5 from J, leaving 18 bases between them. CDR3 DNA sequence: TGTGCTAGTGGTTCGGGCGGATACCTTGGGAACAATGAGCAGTTCTTC. It specifies CASGSGGYLGNNEQFF.

Within the sample, this clone is medium-sized (0.01 to 0.1%). Additional DNA sequences in this sample encode the identical CDR3. The chain recombines TRBV6-5 with TRBJ2-7, with 8 bases that match TRBD1. The CDR3 spans 12 residues. CDR1 and CDR2 (germline): MNHEY, SVGAGI. Trimming took 7 bases from V and 6 from J; bases not matched to a gene: 5. The CDR3 sequence: CASKRQGTEQYF. The CDR3 DNA is TGTGCCAGCAAGAGACAGGGGACCGAGCAGTACTTC.

The V gene is TRBV21-1, the J gene TRBJ2-6; the table's TRBD1 call for D was not verified on the DNA. TRBV21-1 represents a pseudogene. The length of the CDR3 is 18 residues. CDR3 loop: CASSKGGNREAGANVLTF. The CDR3 DNA sequence: TGTGCCAGCAGCAAAGGGGGGAACAGGGAAGCTGGGGCCAACGTCCTGACTTTC.

The V and J genes are TRBV19 and TRBJ2-6; 9 nucleotides match TRBD1. CDR1 and CDR2 from the germline V gene are LNHDA and SQIVND (reference sequence). V shed 5 bases and J 2 bases; nucleotides not matched to a gene: 13. There are 19 residues in the CDR3. Written as DNA, the CDR3 is TGTGCCAGTAGTCCTGGAGCAAACAGGGGGCTAACTGGGGCCAACGTCCTGACTTTC. This codes for CASSPGANRGLTGANVLTF.

The chain links TRBV28 to TRBJ2-7; 12 bases map to TRBD2. The CDR3 runs to 18 residues. Germline-derived CDR1 and CDR2 are MDHEN and SYDVKM. V lost 6 bases, J lost 6 bases, and 18 bases stayed unmatched. This CDR3 is CASSPLRGRLAGEGEQYF. CDR3 coding DNA: TGTGCCAGCAGCCCGCTGCGGGGAAGACTAGCGGGAGAGGGCGAGCAGTACTTC.

There are a few counts of this clone. This rearrangement joins TRBV9 to TRBJ2-1; 8 bases map to TRBD2. Germline values: CDR1 SGDLS, CDR2 YYNGEE. The CDR3 is made up of 15 amino acids. V was pared by 0 bases and J by 8 bases, with 7 bases of the junction left unmatched. Here the CDR3 DNA reads TGTGCCAGCAGCGTAGGAGGACTAGCCTTGGATGAGCAGTTCTTC. It encodes CASSVGGLALDEQFF.

V usage is TRBV21-1 and J usage is TRBJ2-2; TRBD2, the table's D call, was not compared with the DNA. TRBV21-1 is noted as a pseudogene. This CDR3 is built from 20 residues. The CDR3 DNA is TGTGCCAGCAGCAAAGTAAGGCTAGCGGGAGTCCGCGTCAACACCGGGGAGCTGTTTTTT. It encodes CASSKVRLAGVRVNTGELFF.

V usage is TRBV7-2 and J usage is TRBJ2-7; D may correspond to TRBD1 or TRBD2 (5 bases each). The V gene lost 7 bases and the J gene lost 3 bases, with 13 bases spanning the gap. This CDR3 region has 13 residues. Germline V CDR1 and CDR2: SGHTA, FQGNSA. CDR3 amino acids: CASNPGPFYEQYF. In nucleotides, the CDR3 is TGTGCCAGCAACCCGGGACCGTTCTACGAGCAGTACTTC.

This clone ranks as medium-sized (0.01 to 0.1%). This rearrangement joins TRBV6-5 to TRBJ2-4; 7 positions agree with TRBD2. The V segment lost 2 bases and the J segment 0 bases; nucleotides outside the gene matches: 4. The germline V gene encodes CDR1 MNHEY and CDR2 SVGAGI. The CDR3 consists of 16 residues. DNA for the CDR3: TGTGCCAGCAGTTACGAGCGGGGAGTAGCCAAAAACATTCAGTACTTC. Its protein product is CASSYERGVAKNIQYF.

This clone was counted between two and nine times. This rearrangement joins TRBV11-2 to TRBJ1-2, with 9 positions matching TRBD1. The CDR3 totals 16 residues. V lost 4 bases to trimming and J lost 4 bases; unmatched junction nucleotides: 10. CDR1 SGHAT and CDR2 FQNNGV come from the germline V gene. The CDR3 coding sequence is TGTGCCAGCAGCTACGTCGGGACAGGGTTCGCCTATGGCTACACCTTC. Protein: CASSYVGTGFAYGYTF.

This clone was detected a few times. The chain combines TRBV19 with TRBJ2-1; 14 bases are a match to TRBD2. There are 15 residues in the CDR3. Looked up from germline, CDR1 is LNHDA and CDR2 is SQIVND (reference sequence). Trimming cost V 7 bases and J 6 bases; bases outside gene matches: 5. Written as DNA, the CDR3 is TGTGCCAGTACCACGGGACTAGCGGGAGCCAATGAGCAGTTCTTC. Its translation is CASTTGLAGANEQFF. Filled out from reference TRBV19 and TRBJ2-1, the complete variable domain reads DGGITQSPKYLFRKEGQNVTLSCEQNLNHDAMYWYRQDPGQGLRLIYYSQIVNDFQKGDIAEGYSVSREKKESFPLTVTSAQKNPTAFYLCASTTGLAGANEQFFGPGTRLTVL.